This T cell receptor (beta chain) comes out of a study of early T cells in non-severe SARS-CoV-2 infection. Turning to the study itself: With bulk RNA from unsorted whole blood as input, sequencing yielded unpaired chains. The study's findings and limits: Matching results from VDJdb favored anti-spike CD8 responses, leaving private and CD4 specificities undetected.

Molecules of cDNA were individually given unique molecular identifiers that were attached to them. TCRdb called the 5' RACE reads again in MiXCR, with one record for every CDR3 protein. The sample includes tens of thousands of distinct CDR3 sequences, 23% of them seen just once. This CDR3 has 14 amino acids. With 3 bases removed from V and 4 bases from J, the gap between germline ends came to 13 bases. CDR1 is ENHRY and CDR2 is SYGVKD in the germline V gene. There are a few counts of this clonotype. Its antigen is undetermined. This chain connects TRBV10-3 to TRBJ2-7; D remains ambiguous. The sample consisted of whole blood, taken at baseline. The sequence was collected from an adult who was a healthcare worker with PCR-confirmed SARS-CoV-2 infection or an uninfected control (not recorded which). The CDR3 reads CAISDVGTTYEQYF. CDR3 sequence (DNA): TGTGCCATCAGTGATGTTGGAACAACATACGAGCAGTACTTC.